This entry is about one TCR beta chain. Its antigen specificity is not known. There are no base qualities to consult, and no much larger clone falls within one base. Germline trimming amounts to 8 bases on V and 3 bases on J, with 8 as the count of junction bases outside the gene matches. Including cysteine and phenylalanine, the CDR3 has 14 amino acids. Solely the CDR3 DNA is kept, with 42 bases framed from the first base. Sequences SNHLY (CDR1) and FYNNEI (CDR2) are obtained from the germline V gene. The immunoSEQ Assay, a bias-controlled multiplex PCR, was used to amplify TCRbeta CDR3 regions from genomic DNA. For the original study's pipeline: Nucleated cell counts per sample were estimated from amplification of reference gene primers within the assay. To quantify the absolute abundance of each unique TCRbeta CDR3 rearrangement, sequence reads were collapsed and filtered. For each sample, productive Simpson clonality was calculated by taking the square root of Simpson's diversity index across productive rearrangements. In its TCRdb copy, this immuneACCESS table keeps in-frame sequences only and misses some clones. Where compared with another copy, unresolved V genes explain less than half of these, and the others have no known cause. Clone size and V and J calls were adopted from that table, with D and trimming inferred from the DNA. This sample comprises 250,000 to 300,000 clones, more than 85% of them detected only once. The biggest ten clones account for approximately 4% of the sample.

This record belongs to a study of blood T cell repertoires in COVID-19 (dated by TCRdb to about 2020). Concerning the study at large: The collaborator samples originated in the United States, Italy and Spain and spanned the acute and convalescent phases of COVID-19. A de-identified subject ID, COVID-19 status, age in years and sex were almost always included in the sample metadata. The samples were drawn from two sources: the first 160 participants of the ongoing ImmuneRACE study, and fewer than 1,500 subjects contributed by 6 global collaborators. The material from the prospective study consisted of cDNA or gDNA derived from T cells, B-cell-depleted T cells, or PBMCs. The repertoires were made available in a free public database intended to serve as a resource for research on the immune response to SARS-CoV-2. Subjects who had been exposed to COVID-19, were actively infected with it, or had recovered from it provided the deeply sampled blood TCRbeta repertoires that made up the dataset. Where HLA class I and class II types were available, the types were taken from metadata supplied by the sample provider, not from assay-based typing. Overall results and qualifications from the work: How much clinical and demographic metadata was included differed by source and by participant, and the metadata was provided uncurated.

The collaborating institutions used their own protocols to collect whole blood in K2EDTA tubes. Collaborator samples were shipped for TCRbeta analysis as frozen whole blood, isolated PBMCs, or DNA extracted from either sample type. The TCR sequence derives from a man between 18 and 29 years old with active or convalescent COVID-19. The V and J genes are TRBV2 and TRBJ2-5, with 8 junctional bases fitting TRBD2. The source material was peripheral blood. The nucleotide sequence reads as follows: TGTGCCAGCTATTCCCAGCGGGGGAAAGAGACCCAGTACTTC. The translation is CASYSQRGKETQYF.